This TCR beta chain was obtained from a study of CD8+CD57+ T cells in acquired aplastic anemia (dated by TCRdb to 2016 to 2019). Study-level background: DNA extracted from sorted CD4+ and CD8+ cells had a mean of around 3 ug, with a range of 0.2 to 27.4 ug. Mean read counts for healthy donor samples were about 10 million for CD4+ cells and some 12 million for CD8+ cells. The paper as a whole reports these results and caveats: Roughly 30 CD8+ CDR3 sequences were shared between patients and controls but appeared highly expressed in patients and within their immunodominant clones. Patients and healthy controls showed no significant difference in CD8+ Simpson's diversity (P=0.060).

V has 6 bases trimmed and J has 2 bases trimmed; junction bases matching no gene number 2. The germline V gene (reference sequence) specifies GTSNPN as CDR1 and SVGIG as CDR2. From cysteine to phenylalanine, the CDR3 is 12 amino acids long. The DNA shown is the 36-base CDR3, in frame from base 1. TCR beta VDJ combination and CDR3 sequence profiling used genomic DNA as the template. TCR repertoire sequencing was run on an Illumina HiSeq 2000. In the original analysis: TRBV/TRBJ rearrangement plots, CDR3 size and DJ length profiles, and Simpson's diversity index were used to assess repertoires. Whichever DNA sequence was most abundant in the deep sequencing data was defined as the immunodominant clone. CDR3 amino acid sequences were screened for sharing across subjects and compared with published repertoires and the VDJdb database. TCRdb cleaned the public reads at Q25 with fastp, built clones with MiXCR and kept in-frame beta chains. A single entry per CDR3 protein holds the most common genes and DNA from its merged rows. These V and J calls originate from TCRdb's pipeline instead of the authors' own analysis. The table for this sample lists 400,000 to 450,000 distinct CDR3 sequences; roughly 68% of them were counted only once. The biggest ten clones account for approximately 4% of the sample.

This clonotype was found many times. Its antigen target is currently unknown. No base quality information exists; no much larger clone differs at one position. TCR repertoires of sorted CD4+ and CD8+ blood T cells from severe aplastic anemia patients and healthy subjects were deep-sequenced in the study. Ficoll-Paque density gradient centrifugation was used to isolate peripheral blood mononuclear cells. CD4+ and CD8+ T cells were sorted by FACS or magnetic beads before DNA extraction. The sequenced material came from sorted CD4+, CD8+, or CD8+CD57+ T cells (not recorded which) from PBMCs. This TCR was recovered from a human donor in good health, serving as a control. The rearrangement joined TRBV30 to TRBJ1-2, with TRBD1 matching 8 junction bases. The CDR3: CACRQGNYGYTF. The DNA sequence is given as TGTGCCTGCCGACAGGGGAACTATGGCTACACCTTC.